The T cell receptor (beta chain) under discussion was sequenced for a study of blood T cell repertoires in COVID-19. The CDR3 contains 17 residues. CDR1 is SGHRS and CDR2 is YFSETQ in the germline V gene. J gave up 1 base and V 4 bases, and 12 bases lay outside the gene matches. Per the study methods: Using reference gene primer amplification, nucleated cell counts were estimated. The repertoire was sequenced with immunoSEQ multiplex PCR; TCRdb's copy has only in-frame clones and lacks some. V, J and clone size were drawn from that table, and D and trimming were deduced from the DNA. The sample consists of under 250,000 clones, 83% of them appearing once.

The clonotype comes from a human donor in a cohort sampled during active COVID-19. Sequencing input: peripheral blood. The J gene is TRBJ2-3, the V gene TRBV5-1; 7 bases are shared with TRBD2. The CDR3 DNA reads as TGCGCCAGCAGCCTACCAACCGGACTAGGGGGCACAGATACGCAGTATTTT. This translates into CASSLPTGLGGTDTQYF.